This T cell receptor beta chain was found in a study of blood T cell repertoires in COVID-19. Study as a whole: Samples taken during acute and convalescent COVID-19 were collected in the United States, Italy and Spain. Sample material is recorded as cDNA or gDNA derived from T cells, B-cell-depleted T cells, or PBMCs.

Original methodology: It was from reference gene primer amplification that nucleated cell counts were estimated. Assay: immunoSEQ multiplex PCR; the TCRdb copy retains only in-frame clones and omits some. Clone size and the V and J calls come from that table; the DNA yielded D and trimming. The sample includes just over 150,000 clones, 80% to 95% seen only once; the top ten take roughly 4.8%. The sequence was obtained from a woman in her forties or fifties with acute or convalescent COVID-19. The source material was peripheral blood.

In DNA form, the CDR3 reads TGTGCCAGCAGCAAAGTAAGCATGAAAGAGACCCAGTACTTC. Translated, it gives CASSKVSMKETQYF. The rearrangement joins TRBV21-1 to TRBJ2-5; the table's D call, TRBD2, has no DNA check behind it. TRBV21-1 is a pseudogene segment. CDR3 length: 14 residues.